This TCR beta chain was retrieved from a study of T cell changes during pregnancy in multiple sclerosis. CDR3 length: 13 amino acids. The junction had 5 bases not matched to a gene; V was cut back by 4 bases and J by 8 bases. Germline-derived CDR1 and CDR2 are LGHNA and YSLEER. The data were produced by immunoSEQ multiplex PCR, yet TCRdb's version contains in-frame clones alone and is incomplete. The profile shows approximately 44,000 clones, more than 85% of them singletons. The chain has TRBV4-3 and TRBJ2-1; 7 bases fit TRBD1. Sample: CD4+ T cells from peripheral blood mononuclear cells, taken in the second trimester of pregnancy. The receptor's source is a female donor in good health, enrolled as a control in a pregnancy study. Here the CDR3 DNA reads TGCGCCAGCAGCCGGTTAGGGGGCGATGAGCAGTTCTTC. Amino acids: CASSRLGGDEQFF.